The entry below gives a single T cell receptor beta chain sequence along with its context. Its antigen remains unidentified. This entry comes from a study of cytomegalovirus exposure and HLA in healthy donors. Study-level points and caveats: On later analysis, the bulk of CMV-associated TCR beta chains appeared to be HLA-restricted. Most TCR sequences showed up rarely, but some public TCRs showed up in many donors.

PCR primers comprised 60 Vbeta and 13 Jbeta primers. The repertoire was sequenced with immunoSEQ multiplex PCR; TCRdb's copy has only in-frame clones and lacks some. The sample shows 64,000 or so clones, 55% to 80% of them seen only once. The length of the CDR3 is 14 residues. Trimming stripped 7 bases from V and 7 bases from J, with 17 bases between. Germline V gene lookup returns CDR1 GTSNPN and CDR2 SVGIG (reference sequence). The receptor was isolated from a man aged 40-50 years in good health and CMV-seropositive. Input material: PBMCs. The V gene is TRBV30, the J gene TRBJ1-6, with D uncertain. CDR3 DNA sequence: TGTGCCTACGAAGGGAGCTCGGGGAATTCACCCCTCCACTTT. It encodes CAYEGSSGNSPLHF.